The 22 T cell receptor beta chains reported below all come from one sample, sequenced in a study of PD-L1 blockade in urothelial cancer. Time point of the sample: peripheral blood 6 weeks after treatment start. Clones were read by immunoSEQ multiplex PCR, and TCRdb kept only the in-frame ones, dropping some. The sample consists of more than 95,000 clones, roughly 86% of them appearing once. Material: PBMCs, obtained around atezolizumab (anti-PD-L1) treatment. The receptors stem from a man between 50 and 59 years old with urothelial cancer.

The chain links TRBV30 to TRBJ2-7, with D possibly matching TRBD2 (5 bases). Germline values: CDR1 GTSNPN, CDR2 SVGIG (reference sequence). V lost 4 bases, J lost 6 bases, and 13 bases lay in between. The CDR3 loop spans 12 amino acids. The CDR3 nucleotides read TGTGCCTGGAATCGAGGGAGAGCCGAGCAGTACTTC. Translating gives CAWNRGRAEQYF.

This sequence joins TRBV6-6 and TRBJ1-2; TRBD1 might be the D (5 bases). The CDR3 spans 16 residues. The V gene's germline CDR1 is MNHNY and CDR2 SVGAGI (reference sequence). V was cut by 5 bases and J by 4 bases, with 20 bases left in between. DNA of the CDR3: TGTGCCAGCAGTCGTACCAATACAGGATTCACCTATGGCTACACCTTC. It specifies CASSRTNTGFTYGYTF.

The chain's CDR3 is CASSPQTSGEETQYF. The CDR3 DNA sequence: TGTGCCAGCTCACCACAGACTAGCGGAGAAGAGACCCAGTACTTC. J is TRBJ2-5 and V is TRBV18; 9 bases fit TRBD2. This CDR3 contains 15 residues. Germline assignment: CDR1 KGHSH and CDR2 LQKENI. V lost 1 base and J lost 3; bases outside the gene matches: 3. The variable domain in full, completed from reference TRBV18 and TRBJ2-5, reads NAGVMQNPRHLVRRRGQEARLRCSPMKGHSHVYWYRQLPEEGLKFMVYLQKENIIDESGMPKERFSAEFPKEGPSILRIQQVVRGDSAAYFCASSPQTSGEETQYFGPGTRLLVL.

The chain links TRBV28 to TRBJ1-2; D is perhaps TRBD1 (5 bases). The V gene's germline CDR1 is MDHEN and CDR2 SYDVKM. There are 13 residues in the CDR3. Trimming stripped 3 bases from V and 4 bases from J, with 9 bases between. The CDR3 loop is CASSFDSVYGYTF. The CDR3 DNA reads as TGTGCCAGCAGTTTCGACAGCGTCTATGGCTACACCTTC.

The V and J genes are TRBV10-3 and TRBJ2-7; 7 bases map to TRBD2. J gave up 7 bases and V 7 bases, and 7 bases lay outside the gene matches. This CDR3 is built from 12 residues. Germline lookup yields CDR1 ENHRY and CDR2 SYGVKD. The CDR3 DNA sequence: TGTGCCATCAACGCGGGAGCGAGAGAGCAGTACTTC. Its translation: CAINAGAREQYF.

This chain joins TRBV28 and TRBJ2-7, with 11 positions matching TRBD2. V lost 5 bases to trimming and J lost 4 bases; unmatched junction nucleotides: 10. The V gene's germline CDR1 is MDHEN and CDR2 SYDVKM. The CDR3 is 16 amino acids. The CDR3 sequence is CASSPGGLAGGYEQYF. CDR3 DNA: TGTGCCAGCAGTCCCGGTGGTCTAGCGGGAGGTTACGAGCAGTACTTC.

The chain combines TRBV28 with TRBJ2-7; possibly TRBD1 for D (5 bases). There are 12 residues in the CDR3. Trimming cost V 2 bases and J 5 bases, with 7 bases left between them. Looked up from germline, CDR1 is MDHEN and CDR2 is SYDVKM. CDR3 coding DNA: TGTGCCAGCAGTTTACGCAGGGACGAGCAGTACTTC. This translates into CASSLRRDEQYF.

The V gene is TRBV9, the J gene TRBJ2-7; D possibly corresponds to TRBD1 (6 bases). The V and J ends lost 4 bases and 5 bases respectively, with 16 bases between them. Germline V lookup: CDR1 SGDLS, CDR2 YYNGEE. This CDR3 has 14 residues. In DNA, the CDR3 is TGTGCCAGCAGCTCCCAAGGGGGTCAGGACGAGCAGTACTTC. Amino acid sequence: CASSSQGGQDEQYF. The whole variable domain, filled in from reference TRBV9 and TRBJ2-7, reads DSGVTQTPKHLITATGQRVTLRCSPRSGDLSVYWYQQSLDQGLQFLIQYYNGEERAKGNILERFSAQQFPDLHSELNLSSLELGDSALYFCASSSQGGQDEQYFGPGTRLTVT.

The sample holds one count of this clone. V usage is TRBV28 and J usage is TRBJ2-7; 11 bases align to TRBD2. Germline values: CDR1 MDHEN, CDR2 SYDVKM. This CDR3 region has 15 residues. V was clipped by 3 bases and J by 3 bases; unmatched bases: 4. This CDR3 is CASSFSLAGGYEQYF. Written as DNA, the CDR3 is TGTGCCAGCAGTTTTTCCCTAGCGGGAGGCTACGAGCAGTACTTC. The full variable domain, completed using reference TRBV28 and TRBJ2-7, is DVKVTQSSRYLVKRTGEKVFLECVQDMDHENMFWYRQDPGLGLRLIYFSYDVKMKEKGDIPEGYSVSREKKERFSLILESASTNQTSMYLCASSFSLAGGYEQYFGPGTRLTVT.

The chain is built from TRBV7-6 and TRBJ2-3, with 13 bases identical to TRBD2. V gave up 4 bases and J gave up 4 bases; unmatched junction bases: 2. The CDR3 is 15 residues long. The germline V gene has CDR1 SGHVS and CDR2 FNYEAQ. This CDR3 reads CASSSGLAGADTQYF. The CDR3 nucleotides are TGTGCCAGCAGCTCCGGACTAGCGGGAGCAGATACGCAGTATTTT.

The V call is TRBV9, the J call TRBJ2-1; D gene unclear. Trimming took off 0 bases at V and 8 bases at J, with 15 bases between the two ends. CDR3 length: 15 residues. From germline, CDR1 is SGDLS and CDR2 YYNGEE. In DNA, the CDR3 is TGTGCCAGCAGCGTAGGAGGCCAGAAACGGGATGAGCAGTTCTTC. Translation gives CASSVGGQKRDEQFF.

V gene TRBV5-1 combines with J gene TRBJ2-7; TRBD1 aligns across 7 bases. Germline V gene lookup returns CDR1 SGHRS and CDR2 YFSETQ. Trimming removed 0 bases from V and 4 bases from J; junction bases left unmatched: 7. This CDR3 comprises 15 residues. The CDR3 DNA follows: TGCGCCAGCAGCTTGGGGACAGGCTTATTGTACGAGCAGTACTTC. This codes for CASSLGTGLLYEQYF.

V is TRBV5-1 and J is TRBJ2-3; 9 bases agree with TRBD1. J was trimmed by 2 bases and V by 0 bases; bases with no gene match: 4. The germline CDR1 and CDR2 sequences are SGHRS and YFSETQ. The CDR3 contains 16 residues. CDR3 coding DNA: TGCGCCAGCAGCTTGGCCGGGACAGGGAACACAGATACGCAGTATTTT. This gives the protein CASSLAGTGNTDTQYF. Complete variable domain (other parts from reference TRBV5-1 and TRBJ2-3): KAGVTQTPRYLIKTRGQQVTLSCSPISGHRSVSWYQQTPGQGLQFLFEYFSETQRNKGNFPGRFSGRQFSNSRSEMNVSTLELGDSALYLCASSLAGTGNTDTQYFGPGTRLTVL.

The CDR3 DNA is TGTGCCAGCCGCGGACAGAGCAATCAGCCCCAGCATTTT. This translates into CASRGQSNQPQHF. This sequence joins TRBV6-5 and TRBJ1-5, with D maybe TRBD1 (6 bases). Germline loops: CDR1 MNHEY, CDR2 SVGAGI. V was cut by 8 bases and J by 1 base, with 9 bases left in between. CDR3 length equals 13 residues.

The V call is TRBV18, the J call TRBJ2-5; TRBD2 matches at 7 bases. Unmatched junction bases numbered 7, after V lost 5 bases and J lost 1 base. Looked up from germline, CDR1 is KGHSH and CDR2 is LQKENI. This CDR3 region has 15 residues. For the CDR3, the DNA is TGTGCCAGCTCATACGCCGGGACTACCCAAGAGACCCAGTACTTC. It translates to CASSYAGTTQETQYF.

The chain recombines TRBV30 with TRBJ2-1, with 14 bases matching TRBD2. The V gene's germline CDR1 is GTSNPN and CDR2 SVGIG (reference sequence). The trim removed 5 bases at V and 7 bases at J, leaving 4 bases unmatched. This CDR3 spans 14 amino acids. The DNA of the CDR3 is TGTGCCTGGGGGGGGACTAGCGGGAGTAATGAGCAGTTCTTC. Translation: CAWGGTSGSNEQFF.

V gene TRBV6-5 combines with J gene TRBJ2-2; a weak D match, TRBD1 (5 bases). V lost 4 bases, J lost 5 bases, and 14 bases lay in between. The CDR3 runs to 15 residues. CDR1 and CDR2 (germline): MNHEY, SVGAGI. Here the CDR3 DNA reads TGTGCCAGCAGTTTGGTGTCAGGGTCAACCGGGGAGCTGTTTTTT. This encodes CASSLVSGSTGELFF.

The chain links TRBV7-3 to TRBJ1-1; 8 positions match TRBD1. This CDR3 contains 13 residues. After removal of 5 bases from V and 4 bases from J, the junction contained 3 bases not matched to a gene. CDR1 is SGHTA and CDR2 is FQGTGA in the germline V gene. CDR3 sequence reads: CASSLTGVTEAFF. In nucleotides, the CDR3 is TGTGCCAGCAGCCTGACAGGGGTCACTGAAGCTTTCTTT.

The rearrangement links TRBV5-4 to TRBJ1-1, with D maybe TRBD1 (5 bases). Germline V gene data show CDR1 as SGHNT and CDR2 as YYREEE (reference sequence). The germline V and J ends were trimmed by 5 bases and 0 bases, with 14 bases remaining between them. The CDR3 runs 15 residues. In DNA form, the CDR3 reads TGTGCCAGCAGACGGGGACTCGGCGTGAACACTGAAGCTTTCTTT. Amino acids: CASRRGLGVNTEAFF.

The chain recombines TRBV7-2 with TRBJ2-3; 11 bases map to TRBD1. The CDR3 has 15 amino acids. Germline lookup yields CDR1 SGHTA and CDR2 FQGNSA. Losses at the gene ends were 6 bases for V and 2 bases for J; bases not matched to a gene: 4. This CDR3 is CASSRDRGITDTQYF. For the CDR3, the DNA is TGTGCCAGCAGTAGGGACAGGGGGATCACAGATACGCAGTATTTT.

The rearrangement joins TRBV7-6 to TRBJ2-7, with TRBD2 identical over 9 bases. The CDR3 runs 16 residues. CDR1 and CDR2 from the germline V gene are SGHVS and FNYEAQ. J was trimmed by 2 bases and V by 4 bases; bases with no gene match: 9. The CDR3 here is CASSSWRGGNPYEQYF. Here the CDR3 DNA reads TGTGCCAGCAGCTCATGGCGGGGGGGGAATCCCTACGAGCAGTACTTC. Variable domain in full (rest from reference TRBV7-6 and TRBJ2-7): GAGVSQSPRYKVTKRGQDVALRCDPISGHVSLYWYRQALGQGPEFLTYFNYEAQQDKSGLPNDRFSAERPEGSISTLTIQRTEQRDSAMYRCASSSWRGGNPYEQYFGPGTRLTVT.

V gene TRBV28 combines with J gene TRBJ2-2, with 8 bases identical to TRBD1. The CDR3 consists of 15 residues. J was trimmed by 1 base and V by 3 bases; bases with no gene match: 1. Germline V gene sequence: CDR1 MDHEN, CDR2 SYDVKM. This CDR3 is CASSFGTGNTGELFF. The CDR3 DNA reads as TGTGCCAGCAGTTTCGGGACAGGGAACACCGGGGAGCTGTTTTTT.